The clone carrying this TCR beta chain has just a few counts. The V gene's germline CDR1 is LNHDA and CDR2 SQIVND (reference sequence). CDR3 length: 14 residues. Trimming cost V 4 bases and J 0 bases, with 7 bases left between them. This sample was included in a study of PD-L1 blockade in urothelial cancer. Looking at the study overall: Prior chemotherapy in patients spanned 0 to 3 regimens.

The time point here: pretreatment peripheral blood. The protocol was immunoSEQ multiplex PCR, while the TCRdb copy is restricted to in-frame clones and leaves out a portion. The table records about 95,000 clones, more than 75% of them present only once. The sample was PBMCs, taken around atezolizumab (anti-PD-L1) treatment. The V and J genes are TRBV19 and TRBJ1-3; D perhaps matches TRBD1 (5 bases). This TCR came from a man in his sixties with urothelial cancer. The CDR3 DNA reads as TGTGCCAGTAGTACACAGGCCTCTGGAAACACCATATATTTT. It encodes CASSTQASGNTIYF.